This T cell receptor beta chain was recorded in a study of blood T cell repertoires in COVID-19. Study-level background: The origin of the acute and convalescent COVID-19 samples was the United States, Italy and Spain. In each case, the material was cDNA or gDNA derived from T cells, B-cell-depleted T cells, or PBMCs.

As handled by the study authors: Estimated nucleated cell counts came from reference gene primer amplification. Sequenced by immunoSEQ multiplex PCR; TCRdb stores in-frame clones only, minus some. V and J calls and clone size are given by that table; D and trimming were obtained from the DNA. The table lists 120,000 or so clones, approximately 85% of them singletons, with more than 15% in the top ten. CDR1 is KGHDR, CDR2 SFDVKD, per germline. With 1 base removed from V and 2 bases from J, the gap between germline ends came to 7 bases. The CDR3 has 14 residues. About this clone itself: Other DNA sequences within the sample encode an identical CDR3.

Sequencing was done on a sample of peripheral blood. This receptor was identified in a woman in her sixties or seventies with acute or convalescent COVID-19. This chain connects TRBV24-1 to TRBJ1-2; no firm D call. CDR3 nucleotides: TGTGCCACCAGTGATTTAGAGCAAAACTATGGCTACACCTTC. It yields the protein CATSDLEQNYGYTF.